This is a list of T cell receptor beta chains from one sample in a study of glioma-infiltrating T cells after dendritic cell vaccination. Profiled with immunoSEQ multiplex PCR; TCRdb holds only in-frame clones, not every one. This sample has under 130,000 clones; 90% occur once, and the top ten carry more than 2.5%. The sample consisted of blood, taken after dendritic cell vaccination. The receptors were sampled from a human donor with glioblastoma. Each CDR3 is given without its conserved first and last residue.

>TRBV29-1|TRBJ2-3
SVAASGASTDTQY
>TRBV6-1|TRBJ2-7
ASSGGNRGHYEQY
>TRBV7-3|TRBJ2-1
ASSLAGSSYNEQF
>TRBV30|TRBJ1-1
AWSNQEGTEAF
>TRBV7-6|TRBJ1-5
ASSLGTDSNQPQH
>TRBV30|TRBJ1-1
AWSVLGQETEAF
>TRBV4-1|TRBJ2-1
ASSQDRAEGYNEQF
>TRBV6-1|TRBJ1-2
ASSEEGATYGYT
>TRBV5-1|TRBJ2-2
ASSWGTGVGAGVPGELF
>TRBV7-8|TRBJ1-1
ASYGTGMNTEAF
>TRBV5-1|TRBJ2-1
ASSLGGGSSSYNEQF
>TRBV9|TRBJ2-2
ASSVEIGLRGTGELF
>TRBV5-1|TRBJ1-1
ASSSLKGATEAF
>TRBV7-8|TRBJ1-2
ASSWTGQGDYGYT
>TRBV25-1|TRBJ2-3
ASSDPPGGMADTQY
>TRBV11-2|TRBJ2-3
ASARAGGRVGTDTQY
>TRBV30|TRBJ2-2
ASYYPDRYTGELF
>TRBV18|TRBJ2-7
ASSAGTSGGISYEQY
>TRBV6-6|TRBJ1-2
ASRDAGQGVYGYT
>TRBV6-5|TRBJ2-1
TSRPGGAGDEQF
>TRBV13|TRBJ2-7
ASRSRDSVSYEQY
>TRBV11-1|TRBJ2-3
ASSYRTSGSTDTQY
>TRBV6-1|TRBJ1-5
AGQGTDNQPQH
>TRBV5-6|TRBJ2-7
ASSLSGSTYEQY
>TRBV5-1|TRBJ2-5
ASKGLAGARETQY
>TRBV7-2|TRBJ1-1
ASSLEGQINTEAF
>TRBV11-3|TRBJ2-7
ASSPPAGEQY
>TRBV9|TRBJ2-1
ASSPRRDRAYNEQF
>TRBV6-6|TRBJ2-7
ASILGQGATYEQY
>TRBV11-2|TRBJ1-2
ASSLSEHGYT
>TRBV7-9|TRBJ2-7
ASSYPTSGSSYEQY
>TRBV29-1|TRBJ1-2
SVEDYSGYT
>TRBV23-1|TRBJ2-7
ASSHSGGLANEQY
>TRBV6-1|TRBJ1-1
ASSEVKPSEAF
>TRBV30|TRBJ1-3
AWSSDSTF
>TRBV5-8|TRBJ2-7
ASSLAGKAWGYEQY
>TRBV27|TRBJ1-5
ASSLDVSGPQH
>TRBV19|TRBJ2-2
ASSEAGELF
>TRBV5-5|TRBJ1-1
ASSSPGGTEAF
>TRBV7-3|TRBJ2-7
ASSETGTSEYEQY
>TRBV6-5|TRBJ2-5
ASSLSYQETQY
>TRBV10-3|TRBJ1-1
AISPGTGIMNTEAF
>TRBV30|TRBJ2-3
AWSPLAGATDTQY
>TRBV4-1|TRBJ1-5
ASSQDPSWLANQPQH
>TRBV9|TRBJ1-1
ASSVDMLTVNAF
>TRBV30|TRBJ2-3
AWSVGGASNTQY
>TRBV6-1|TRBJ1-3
ASSETSGRLYSGNTIY
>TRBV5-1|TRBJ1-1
ASSPGQGMNTEAF
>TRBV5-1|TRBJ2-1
ASRPTPGGRNEQF
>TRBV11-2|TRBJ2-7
ASSSTGALEQY
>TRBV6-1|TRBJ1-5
ASRGNHQPQH
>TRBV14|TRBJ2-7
ASNSDRSNEQY
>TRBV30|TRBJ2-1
ATGLAGINEQF
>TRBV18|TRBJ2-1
ASSPLAGGYNEQF